The clone carrying this T cell receptor (beta chain) was seen only once. Its antigen is not identified. Trimming took off 4 bases at V and 1 base at J, with 8 bases between the two ends. The CDR3 consists of 13 residues. The germline V gene has CDR1 SGHNT and CDR2 YYREEE (reference sequence). This entry is derived from a study of T cell responses to AZD1222 COVID-19 vaccine. Points from the study as a whole: The sample set comprised mostly white British donors with more females, and clonal diversity was possibly underestimated. None of the repertoires were sampled until the peak T cell response had passed. Spike-wide coverage was observed for vaccine-associated CD4 TCRs, with dominant responses at 160-218 and 743-854.

TCRdb keeps only in-frame clones here, not all; method: immunoSEQ multiplex PCR. The sample has tens of thousands of clones; 85% to 90% are singletons. The TCR sequence derives from an adult in good health. This rearrangement joins TRBV5-4 to TRBJ1-2; weak D call: TRBD1 (5 bases). The material was peripheral blood, obtained on day 0 of AZD1222 vaccination. CDR3 bases: TGTGCCAGCAGCACGCAGGGTAACTATGGCTACACCTTC. Translation: CASSTQGNYGYTF.